Following are 27 T cell receptor beta chains from one sample sequenced in a study of Graves' ophthalmopathy and Graves' hyperthyroidism. Investigators amplified TCR beta CDR3 regions from RNA transcripts. Second-round multiplex PCR came after a first-round RT-PCR that employed HTBI primers. MiXCR, applied by TCRdb to the multiplex PCR reads, yields one record per CDR3 protein. The sample yields roughly 160,000 distinct CDR3 sequences, 30% to 45% seen once. The sample was peripheral blood. These receptors all come from a woman aged 40 to 49 with Graves' ophthalmopathy.

This clonotype has at least ten counts. V gene TRBV28 combines with J gene TRBJ1-5, with 7 positions matching TRBD1. J was trimmed by 1 base and V by 8 bases; bases with no gene match: 5. CDR1 and CDR2 from the germline V gene are MDHEN and SYDVKM. The CDR3 runs to 14 residues. CDR3 loop: CASGDRESNQPQHF. The CDR3 DNA sequence: TGTGCCAGCGGCGACAGGGAGAGCAATCAGCCCCAGCATTTT.

The genes are TRBV15 and TRBJ1-3, with TRBD1 identical over 8 bases. Germline lookup yields CDR1 LNHNV and CDR2 YYDKDF (reference sequence). CDR3 length: 18 residues. J was trimmed by 2 bases and V by 0 bases; bases with no gene match: 9. CDR3 loop: CATSRDYPLTGAGNTIYF. CDR3 DNA: TGTGCCACCAGCAGAGATTATCCACTGACAGGGGCTGGAAACACCATATATTTT.

The chain uses TRBV11-2 and TRBJ2-6; D tentatively fits TRBD1 or TRBD2 (5 bases each). The ends were cut back, 4 bases at V and 2 bases at J, with 12 bases in the middle. There are 16 residues in the CDR3. CDR1 and CDR2 from the germline V gene are SGHAT and FQNNGV. CDR3 sequence (DNA): TGTGCCAGCAGCTCCTTGGGGGTACCTGGGGCCAACGTCCTGACTTTC. Translated: CASSSLGVPGANVLTF.

This clonotype appeared many times. The chain links TRBV12-3 or TRBV12-4 to TRBJ2-5; the D gene is possibly TRBD1 (5 bases). Trimming took 8 bases from V and 4 from J, leaving 17 bases between them. The CDR3 is made up of 14 amino acids. The CDR3 nucleotides read TGTGCCAGCCTCAAGGGGCTCCTGGTAGAGACCCAGTACTTC. Translating it yields CASLKGLLVETQYF.

The CDR3: CASSPLGVRNQPQHF. CDR3 nucleotide sequence: TGTGCCAGCAGTCCCCTAGGGGTTCGGAATCAGCCCCAGCATTTT. The chain couples TRBV7-2 to TRBJ1-5, with D perhaps TRBD1 (5 bases). The CDR3 runs 15 residues. V gave up 6 bases and J gave up 4 bases, with 16 bases separating them. Germline-derived CDR1 and CDR2 are SGHTA and FQGNSA.

In this sample, this clonotype turned up a few times. The chain uses TRBV12-5 and TRBJ2-4; 11 bases fit TRBD2. This CDR3 is built from 20 residues. CDR1 and CDR2 from the germline V gene are LGHNT and FRNRAP. V lost 0 bases to trimming and J lost 2 bases; unmatched junction nucleotides: 12. The CDR3 DNA follows: TGTGCTAGTGGTTTGGTCCGACGGGCACTAGCGGGAGAATCCAAAAACATTCAGTACTTC. It encodes CASGLVRRALAGESKNIQYF.

This clonotype was detected ten times or more. This chain uses TRBV4-2 with TRBJ2-5; TRBD1 matches 9 bases. There are 16 residues in the CDR3. V lost 0 bases and J lost 5; bases outside the gene matches: 7. Germline CDR1 and CDR2: LGHNA and YNFKEQ. CDR3 nucleotide sequence: TGTGCCAGCAGCCAAGATCCGGGGACAGGGTGGGAGACCCAGTACTTC. Translated, it gives CASSQDPGTGWETQYF.

This clonotype was recorded a few times. This chain connects TRBV19 to TRBJ1-1; D not certain. V was clipped by 6 bases and J by 3 bases, with 17 bases between them. The CDR3 is made up of 15 amino acids. Per the germline V gene, CDR1 is LNHDA and CDR2 is SQIVND (reference sequence). The CDR3 sequence: CASSGRTEGDTEAFF. For the CDR3, the DNA is TGTGCCAGTAGCGGTCGTACGGAGGGCGACACTGAAGCTTTCTTT.

The genes are TRBV11-1 and TRBJ2-2, with TRBD2 matching 14 bases. The germline gives CDR1 SGHAT, CDR2 FQDESV (reference sequence). V shed 5 bases and J 0 bases; nucleotides not matched to a gene: 2. This CDR3 has 17 amino acids. CDR3 DNA sequence: TGTGCCAGCAGCCGGGGACTAGCGGGAGCGAACACCGGGGAGCTGTTTTTT. Translation gives CASSRGLAGANTGELFF.

This chain uses TRBV28 with TRBJ2-7, with D unclear. This CDR3 has 14 residues. V shed 1 base and J shed 2 bases, with 9 bases lying between them. Germline CDR1 and CDR2: MDHEN and SYDVKM. This chain's CDR3 is CASSLSTEAYEQYF. The CDR3 bases are TGTGCCAGCAGTTTATCAACTGAAGCCTACGAGCAGTACTTC.

At least ten counts were recorded for this clonotype. This chain connects TRBV6-5 to TRBJ2-7, with 9 bases identical to TRBD1. V was clipped by 6 bases and J by 4 bases; unmatched bases: 7. CDR1 and CDR2 from the germline V gene are MNHEY and SVGAGI. The CDR3 is 14 residues long. The CDR3 reads CASSNDRGIYEQYF. CDR3 nucleotides: TGTGCCAGCAGCAACGACAGGGGGATTTACGAGCAGTACTTC.

In this sample, this clonotype turned up many times. The V gene is TRBV6-1, the J gene TRBJ1-1; 8 nucleotides agree with TRBD1. Trimming removed 2 bases from V and 0 bases from J; junction bases left unmatched: 8. The CDR3 contains 17 residues. Germline CDR1 is MNHNS and CDR2 is SASEGT. The CDR3 nucleotides are TGTGCCAGCAGTGAACGGACAGGGAAAGTCATGAACACTGAAGCTTTCTTT. This gives the protein CASSERTGKVMNTEAFF.

Many counts were recorded for this clonotype. The chain recombines TRBV4-1 with TRBJ2-7; perhaps TRBD2 as D (5 bases). V lost 4 bases to trimming and J lost 4 bases, with 14 bases between them. CDR3 length: 14 amino acids. Germline CDR1 reads MGHRA; CDR2 reads YSYEKL. DNA for the CDR3: TGCGCCAGCAGCCCGACTATGACCCAATACGAGCAGTACTTC. Translating gives CASSPTMTQYEQYF.

This clonotype was found many times. This chain links TRBV9 with TRBJ1-6, with a weak D call TRBD1 (6 bases). The V gene lost 4 bases and the J gene lost 1 base, with 9 bases spanning the gap. This CDR3 has 15 amino acids. Germline V CDR1 and CDR2: SGDLS, YYNGEE. In DNA, the CDR3 is TGTGCCAGCAGCCTCAGGGGTTCCTATAATTCACCCCTCCACTTT. Its protein product is CASSLRGSYNSPLHF. The whole variable domain, remainder taken from reference TRBV9 and TRBJ1-6, is DSGVTQTPKHLITATGQRVTLRCSPRSGDLSVYWYQQSLDQGLQFLIQYYNGEERAKGNILERFSAQQFPDLHSELNLSSLELGDSALYFCASSLRGSYNSPLHFGNGTRLTVT.

The rearrangement uses TRBV7-8 and TRBJ2-5, with 8 bases that match TRBD1. CDR3 length: 12 residues. Germline CDR1 SGHVS, CDR2 FQNEAQ. Trimming took 7 bases from V and 4 from J; bases not matched to a gene: 2. CDR3 sequence (DNA): TGTGCCAGCAACACAGGGGGAGAGACCCAGTACTTC. Translated, it gives CASNTGGETQYF.

The gene calls are TRBV10-2 and TRBJ2-5; D not resolved. V was clipped by 6 bases and J by 5 bases, with 16 bases between them. This CDR3 comprises 14 residues. Germline values: CDR1 WSHSY, CDR2 SAAADI. CDR3 residues: CASRGQGSRETQYF. The CDR3 DNA sequence: TGCGCCAGCAGGGGTCAAGGATCGAGGGAGACCCAGTACTTC.

This clonotype was counted many times. The chain recombines TRBV7-8 with TRBJ2-7; D remains ambiguous. The germline gives CDR1 SGHVS, CDR2 FQNEAQ. This CDR3 has 12 amino acids. Deletions cut 5 bases from V and 3 bases from J, with 8 bases between. For the CDR3, the DNA is TGTGCCAGCAGCCCCGGACGCTACGAGCAGTACTTC. Amino acid sequence: CASSPGRYEQYF.

This clonotype was seen a single time. A junction end diverges from the germline sequence, so it may reflect a read error. The chain has TRBV18 and TRBJ1-1; D remains unclear. CDR3 length: 15 amino acids. In germline, CDR1 is KGHSH, CDR2 LQKENI. This CDR3 reads CASSPDSTAATGAFF. The CDR3 region has the DNA TGTGCCAGCTCACCAGATTCGACGGCGGCGACTGGAGCTTTCTTT.

This sequence joins TRBV12-3 or TRBV12-4 and TRBJ2-2, with 11 bases identical to TRBD2. The CDR3 sequence is 18 residues long. J gave up 4 bases and V 2 bases, and 9 bases lay outside the gene matches. The CDR3 protein is CASSLFRGLAVSTGELFF. CDR3 sequence (DNA): TGTGCCAGCAGTTTATTTAGGGGACTAGCGGTAAGCACCGGGGAGCTGTTTTTT.

This clonotype has at least ten counts. This rearrangement joins TRBV20-1 to TRBJ2-4; no definite D call. This CDR3 has 14 residues. V lost 2 bases to trimming and J lost 3 bases, with 11 bases between them. CDR1 and CDR2 (germline): DFQATT, SNEGSKA (reference sequence). The CDR3 loop is CSARSLRSKNIQYF. CDR3 nucleotides: TGCAGTGCTAGAAGTCTCAGGAGCAAAAACATTCAGTACTTC.

The chain couples TRBV19 to TRBJ1-3; D not certain. The V gene's germline CDR1 is LNHDA and CDR2 SQIVND (reference sequence). This CDR3 is 12 amino acids long. V dropped 6 bases and J dropped 4 bases, with 7 bases sitting between them. The CDR3 nucleotides read TGTGCCAGTAGGGGCAGAGGAAACACCATATATTTT. It is translated as CASRGRGNTIYF.

The table lists this clonotype with many counts. The chain joins TRBV29-1 to TRBJ1-2; D is perhaps TRBD1 (5 bases). Germline V gives CDR1 SQVTM, CDR2 ANQGSEA. V lost 4 bases and J 3 bases, leaving 9 bases between the germline ends. The CDR3 extends over 12 amino acids. The CDR3: CSVGLGDYGYTF. The CDR3 nucleotides read TGCAGCGTTGGATTAGGGGACTATGGCTACACCTTC.

Of note for this clonotype: At one end the junction does not follow the germline gene, possibly because of a read error. The V and J genes are TRBV10-3 and TRBJ1-1; D not certain. CDR3 length: 15 amino acids. Germline-derived CDR1 and CDR2 are ENHRY and SYGVKD. CDR3 protein: CATSDPRTGNTEAFF. The CDR3 DNA reads TGTGCCACCAGTGATCCCCGGACGGGAAACACTGAAGCTTTCTTT.

Many counts were recorded for this clonotype. The chain uses TRBV7-2 and TRBJ2-7; D uncertain. Germline CDR1 SGHTA, CDR2 FQGNSA. V shed 4 bases and J shed 4 bases, with 5 bases lying between them. This CDR3 has 11 residues. The CDR3, as DNA: TGTGCCAGCAGCTCAGCGTACGAGCAGTACTTC. Translating it yields CASSSAYEQYF.

The chain recombines TRBV28 with TRBJ2-2, with D unresolved. The CDR3 consists of 15 residues. The germline gives CDR1 MDHEN, CDR2 SYDVKM. Trimming cost V 5 bases and J 2 bases, with 12 bases left between them. CDR3 region: CASSPDNRNTGELFF. CDR3 bases: TGTGCCAGCAGTCCTGACAACAGAAACACCGGGGAGCTGTTTTTT.

This chain uses TRBV5-1 with TRBJ2-2; TRBD2 aligns across 14 bases. Germline CDR1 is SGHRS and CDR2 is YFSETQ. The length of the CDR3 is 15 residues. Trimming cost V 6 bases and J 4 bases; bases outside gene matches: 2. CDR3 bases: TGCGCCAGCATCGGGACTAGCGGGAGCACCGGGGAGCTGTTTTTT. This encodes CASIGTSGSTGELFF.

V gene TRBV2 combines with J gene TRBJ2-5, with 9 bases identical to TRBD1. The CDR3 contains 13 residues. Trimming removed 5 bases from V and 5 bases from J; junction bases left unmatched: 3. CDR1 and CDR2 from the germline V gene are SNHLY and FYNNEI. CDR3 DNA sequence: TGTGCCAGCAGTTCGACAGGGGGTGAGACCCAGTACTTC. It is translated as CASSSTGGETQYF.